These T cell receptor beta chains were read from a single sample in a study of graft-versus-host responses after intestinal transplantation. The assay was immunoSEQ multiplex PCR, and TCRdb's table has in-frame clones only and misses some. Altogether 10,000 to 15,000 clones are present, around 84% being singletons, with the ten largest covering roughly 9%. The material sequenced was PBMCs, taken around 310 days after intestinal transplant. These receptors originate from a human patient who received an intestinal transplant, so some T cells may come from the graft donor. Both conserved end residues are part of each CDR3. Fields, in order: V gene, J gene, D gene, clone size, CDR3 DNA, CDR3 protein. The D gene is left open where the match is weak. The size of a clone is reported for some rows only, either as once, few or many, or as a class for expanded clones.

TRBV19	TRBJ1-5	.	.	TGTGCCAGTAGTATAGCCAGCGGGGAATACCAGCCCCAGCATTTT	CASSIASGEYQPQHF
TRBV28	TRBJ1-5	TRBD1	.	TGTGCCAGCAGGGTCAGGGGGCTTCGAGAGCCCCAGCATTTT	CASRVRGLREPQHF
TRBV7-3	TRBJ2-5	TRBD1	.	TGTGCCAGCAGCCAGGGCAGGGGGAGAGGGACCCAGTACTTC	CASSQGRGRGTQYF
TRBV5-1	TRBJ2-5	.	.	TGCGCCAGCAGCGGGGAGGCCCCAAGGGAAGAGACCCAGTACTTC	CASSGEAPREETQYF
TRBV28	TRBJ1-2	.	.	TGTGCCAGCAGTTTAACAGCACTCTATGGCTACACCTTC	CASSLTALYGYTF
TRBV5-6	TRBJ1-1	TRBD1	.	TGTGCCAGCAGCCCATGGACAGGGCGACATGCTTTCTTT	CASSPWTGRHAFF
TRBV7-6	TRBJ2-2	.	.	TGTGCCAGCAGCCTAAATAGGGGTCGGTCCGGGGAGCTGTTTTTT	CASSLNRGRSGELFF
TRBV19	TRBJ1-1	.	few	TGTGCCAGTAGTGCGGGAGACAACACTGAAGCTTTCTTT	CASSAGDNTEAFF
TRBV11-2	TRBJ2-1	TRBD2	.	TGTGCCAGCAGCTTAGCTCGGGGGACTAGCGGAAAATACAATGAGCAGTTCTTC	CASSLARGTSGKYNEQFF
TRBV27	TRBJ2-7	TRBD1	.	TGTGCCAGCAGTTCCGGGACAGGGGAATACGAGCAGTACTTC	CASSSGTGEYEQYF
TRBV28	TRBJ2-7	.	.	TGTGCCAGCAGCCCACGGGGGACCAGCTCCTACGAGCAGTACTTC	CASSPRGTSSYEQYF
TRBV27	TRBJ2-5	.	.	TGTGCCAGCAGTTTAGTGCAGCAAGAGACCCAGTACTTC	CASSLVQQETQYF
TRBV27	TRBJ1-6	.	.	TGTGCCAGCAGTTTATGGGGGGATAATTCACCCCTCCACTTT	CASSLWGDNSPLHF
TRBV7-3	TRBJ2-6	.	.	TGTGCCAGCAGCTTAGAAGGAGCGGCCGTCCTGACTTTC	CASSLEGAAVLTF
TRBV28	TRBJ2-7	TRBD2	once	TGTGCCAGCAGTTTATCCGTGGGAACGCTAGCGGGAGACGAGCAGTACTTC	CASSLSVGTLAGDEQYF
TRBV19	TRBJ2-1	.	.	TGTGCCAGTAGTATAAGGAGGCCCTCCTACAATGAGCAGTTCTTC	CASSIRRPSYNEQFF
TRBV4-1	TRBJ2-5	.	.	TGCGCCAGCAGCCAAGATTGGAGAGAGACCCAGTACTTC	CASSQDWRETQYF
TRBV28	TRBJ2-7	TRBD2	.	TGTGCCAGCAGTGGACTAGCGGGAGGTTACGAGCAGTACTTC	CASSGLAGGYEQYF
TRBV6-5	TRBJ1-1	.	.	TGTGCCAGCAGTTCCCTCCAGGGTGTGGGCACTGAAGCTTTCTTT	CASSSLQGVGTEAFF
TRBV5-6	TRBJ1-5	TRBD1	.	TGTGCCAGCAGCTCCGGGACAGTAAGCTATCAGCCCCAGCATTTT	CASSSGTVSYQPQHF